This T cell receptor (beta chain) was identified during a study of shared clonotypes between healthy human individuals. General study points: Richness estimates generally favored naive over memory subsets.

V was trimmed by 6 bases and J by 9 bases, leaving 12 bases between them. The CDR3 totals 13 residues. Germline loops: CDR1 SGHTA, CDR2 FQGTGA. Both subsets, CD45RA+ naive and CD45RA-negative memory, were split from the CD4+ cells. TCRdb's copy holds only in-frame clones and misses some; the assay was immunoSEQ multiplex PCR. Counted here are some 2,400,000 clones, under 97% occurring once; the ten biggest clones make up roughly 0.13%. For this clone: Its specificity is unknown.

Sequenced sample: naive CD4+ T cells sorted from blood. Indicated subset: CD45RA+ positively selected. The chain links TRBV7-3 to TRBJ1-6; D unclear. The sequence was obtained from a man aged 18-30 years in good health. This CDR3 is CASSSFTGSPLHF. The CDR3, as DNA: TGTGCCAGCAGTTCCTTTACCGGTTCACCCCTCCACTTT.